This entry is about one TCR beta chain. As yet, its antigen is unknown. From RNA transcripts, TCR beta CDR3 regions were amplified. Primed by the HTBI set, a first-round RT-PCR was run on the TCR CDR3. TCRdb itself ran the multiplex PCR reads through MiXCR, one entry per CDR3 protein. The sample records more than 500,000 distinct CDR3 sequences, roughly 16% being singletons. This sample was included in a study of T cells in Graves' hyperthyroidism and ophthalmopathy. Study-wide results and caveats: Ophthalmopathy, which appeared later, was predicted by the model a median 6.5 months before onset.

The CDR3 loop spans 12 amino acids. Looked up from germline, CDR1 is SQVTM and CDR2 is ANQGSEA. Germline trimming cut 3 bases from V and 5 bases from J; bases unmatched to any gene: 4. It was uncontrolled infection, other autoimmune disease, pregnancy or lactation that excluded patients. The chain has TRBV29-1 and TRBJ2-7; 7 nucleotides match TRBD2. Sequencing was done on a sample of blood. The TCR originated in a woman aged 25 to 39 with Graves' hyperthyroidism. CDR3 sequence: CSVDGGGHEQYF. The CDR3 nucleotides are TGCAGCGTTGATGGGGGAGGGCACGAGCAGTACTTC.